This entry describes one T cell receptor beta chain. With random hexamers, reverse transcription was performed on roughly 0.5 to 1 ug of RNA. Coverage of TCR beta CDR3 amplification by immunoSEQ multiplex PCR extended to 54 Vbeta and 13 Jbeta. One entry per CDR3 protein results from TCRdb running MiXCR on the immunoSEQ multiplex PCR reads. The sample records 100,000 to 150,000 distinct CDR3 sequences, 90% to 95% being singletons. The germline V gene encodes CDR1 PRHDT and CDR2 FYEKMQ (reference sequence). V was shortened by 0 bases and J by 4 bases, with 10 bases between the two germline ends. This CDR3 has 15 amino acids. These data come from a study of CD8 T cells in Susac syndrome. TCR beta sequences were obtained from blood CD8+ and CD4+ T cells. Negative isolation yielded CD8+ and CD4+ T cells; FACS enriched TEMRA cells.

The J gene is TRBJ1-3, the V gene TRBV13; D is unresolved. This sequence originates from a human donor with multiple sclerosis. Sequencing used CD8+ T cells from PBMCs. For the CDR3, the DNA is TGTGCCAGCAGCTTAGGATTGGGAAACGGAAACACCATATATTTT. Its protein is CASSLGLGNGNTIYF.